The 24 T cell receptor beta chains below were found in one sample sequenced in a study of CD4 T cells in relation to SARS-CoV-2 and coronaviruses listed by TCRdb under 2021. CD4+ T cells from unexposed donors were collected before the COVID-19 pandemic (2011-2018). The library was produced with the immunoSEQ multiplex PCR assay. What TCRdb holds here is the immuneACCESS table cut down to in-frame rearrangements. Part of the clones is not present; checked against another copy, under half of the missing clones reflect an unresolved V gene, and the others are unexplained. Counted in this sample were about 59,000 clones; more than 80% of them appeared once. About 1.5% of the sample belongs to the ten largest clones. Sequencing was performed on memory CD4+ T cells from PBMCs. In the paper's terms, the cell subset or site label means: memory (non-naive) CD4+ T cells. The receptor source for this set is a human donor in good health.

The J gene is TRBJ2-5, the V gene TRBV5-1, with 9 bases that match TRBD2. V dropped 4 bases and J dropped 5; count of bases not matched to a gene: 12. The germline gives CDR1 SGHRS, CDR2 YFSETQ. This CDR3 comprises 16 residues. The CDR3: CASSGYSGSAKETQYF. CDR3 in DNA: TGCGCCAGCAGCGGCTATAGCGGGAGCGCGAAGGAGACCCAGTACTTC.

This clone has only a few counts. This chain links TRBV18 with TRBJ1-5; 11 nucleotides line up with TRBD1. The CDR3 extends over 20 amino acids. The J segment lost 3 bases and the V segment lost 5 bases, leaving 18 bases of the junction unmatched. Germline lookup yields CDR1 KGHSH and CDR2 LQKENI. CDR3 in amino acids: CASSSQTIRRGQGDNQPQHF. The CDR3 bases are TGTGCCAGCTCATCACAAACAATACGACGGGGACAGGGGGACAATCAGCCCCAGCATTTT.

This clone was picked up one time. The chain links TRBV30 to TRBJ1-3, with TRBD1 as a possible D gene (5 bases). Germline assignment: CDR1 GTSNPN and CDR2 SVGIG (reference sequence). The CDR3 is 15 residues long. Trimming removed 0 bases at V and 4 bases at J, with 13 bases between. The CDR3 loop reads CAWSVGGSGGNTIYF. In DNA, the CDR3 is TGTGCCTGGAGTGTCGGGGGTTCGGGAGGAAACACCATATATTTT.

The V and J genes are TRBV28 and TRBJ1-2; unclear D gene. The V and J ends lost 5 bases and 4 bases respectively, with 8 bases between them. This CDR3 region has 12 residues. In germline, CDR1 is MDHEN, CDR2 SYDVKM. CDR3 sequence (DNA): TGTGCCAGCAGTCCGGGCCGCTATGGCTACACCTTC. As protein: CASSPGRYGYTF.

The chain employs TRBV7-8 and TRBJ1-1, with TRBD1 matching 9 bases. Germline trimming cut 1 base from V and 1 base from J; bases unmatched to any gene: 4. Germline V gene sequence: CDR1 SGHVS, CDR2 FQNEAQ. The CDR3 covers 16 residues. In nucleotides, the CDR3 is TGTGCCAGCAGCTTAGGGACAGGGGCAACGAACACTGAAGCTTTCTTT. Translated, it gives CASSLGTGATNTEAFF.

The CDR3 loop is CASSDRGVDTQYF. The CDR3 nucleotides read TGTGCCAGTAGTGACAGGGGGGTAGATACGCAGTATTTT. This chain joins TRBV19 and TRBJ2-3, with 9 bases identical to TRBD1. CDR1 and CDR2 (germline): LNHDA, SQIVND (reference sequence). V was pared by 5 bases and J by 5 bases, with 2 bases of the junction left unmatched. CDR3 length equals 13 residues. Based on the CDR3 plus reference TRBV19 and TRBJ2-3, the full variable domain is DGGITQSPKYLFRKEGQNVTLSCEQNLNHDAMYWYRQDPGQGLRLIYYSQIVNDFQKGDIAEGYSVSREKKESFPLTVTSAQKNPTAFYLCASSDRGVDTQYFGPGTRLTVL.

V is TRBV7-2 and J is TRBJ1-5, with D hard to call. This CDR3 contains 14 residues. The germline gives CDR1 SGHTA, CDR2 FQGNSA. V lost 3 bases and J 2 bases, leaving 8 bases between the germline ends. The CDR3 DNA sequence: TGTGCCAGCAGCTTTGGAACAGGCAATCAGCCCCAGCATTTT. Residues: CASSFGTGNQPQHF. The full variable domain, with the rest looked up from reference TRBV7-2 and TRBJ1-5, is GAGVSQSPSNKVTEKGKDVELRCDPISGHTALYWYRQSLGQGLEFLIYFQGNSAPDKSGLPSDRFSAERTGGSVSTLTIQRTQQEDSAVYLCASSFGTGNQPQHFGDGTRLSIL.

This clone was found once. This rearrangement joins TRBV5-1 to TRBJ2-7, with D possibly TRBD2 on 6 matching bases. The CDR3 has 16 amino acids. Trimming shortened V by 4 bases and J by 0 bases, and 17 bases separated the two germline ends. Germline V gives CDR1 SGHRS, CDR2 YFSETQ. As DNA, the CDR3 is TGCGCCAGCAGCGGGAGTCTAGCGCGCTCCTCCTACGAGCAGTACTTC. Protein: CASSGSLARSSYEQYF.

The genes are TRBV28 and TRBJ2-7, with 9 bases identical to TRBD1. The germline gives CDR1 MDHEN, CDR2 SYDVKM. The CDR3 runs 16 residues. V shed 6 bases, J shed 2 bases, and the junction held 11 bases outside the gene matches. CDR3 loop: CASRSLPGTGTYEQYF. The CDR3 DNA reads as TGTGCCAGCAGGTCCCTTCCCGGGACAGGGACCTACGAGCAGTACTTC.

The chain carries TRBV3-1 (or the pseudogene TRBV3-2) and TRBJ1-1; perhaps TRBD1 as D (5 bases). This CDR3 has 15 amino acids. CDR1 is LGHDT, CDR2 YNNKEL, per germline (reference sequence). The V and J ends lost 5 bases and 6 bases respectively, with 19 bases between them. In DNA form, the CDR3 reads TGTGCCAGCAGCTCTACGGGCAGGGCGGGGGCTGAAGCTTTCTTT. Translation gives CASSSTGRAGAEAFF.

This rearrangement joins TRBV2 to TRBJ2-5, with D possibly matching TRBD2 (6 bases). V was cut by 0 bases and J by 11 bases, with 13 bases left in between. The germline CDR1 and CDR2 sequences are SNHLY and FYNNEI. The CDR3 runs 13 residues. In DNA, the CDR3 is TGTGCCAGCAGTGAAGCGCGTGCGGGAACTCAGTACTTC. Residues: CASSEARAGTQYF.

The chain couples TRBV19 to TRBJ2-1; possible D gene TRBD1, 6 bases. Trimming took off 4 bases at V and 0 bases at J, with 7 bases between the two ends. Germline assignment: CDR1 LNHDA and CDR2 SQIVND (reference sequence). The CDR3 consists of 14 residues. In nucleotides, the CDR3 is TGTGCCAGTAGTACGGACAGCTCCTACAATGAGCAGTTCTTC. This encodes CASSTDSSYNEQFF. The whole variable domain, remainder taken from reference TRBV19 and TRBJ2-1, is DGGITQSPKYLFRKEGQNVTLSCEQNLNHDAMYWYRQDPGQGLRLIYYSQIVNDFQKGDIAEGYSVSREKKESFPLTVTSAQKNPTAFYLCASSTDSSYNEQFFGPGTRLTVL.

Here the CDR3 DNA reads TGCGCCAGCAGCGGCGGGACAGGGGCTTACGAGCAGTACTTC. Amino acids: CASSGGTGAYEQYF. The chain has TRBV5-1 and TRBJ2-7; 10 bases map to TRBD1. Germline V gene lookup returns CDR1 SGHRS and CDR2 YFSETQ. The V segment lost 4 bases and the J segment 4 bases; nucleotides outside the gene matches: 5. The CDR3 spans 14 residues.

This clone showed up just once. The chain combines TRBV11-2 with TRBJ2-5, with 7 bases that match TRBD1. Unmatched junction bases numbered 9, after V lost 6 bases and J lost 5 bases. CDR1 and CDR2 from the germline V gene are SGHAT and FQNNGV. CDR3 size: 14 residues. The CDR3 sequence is CASSSDRVGETQYF. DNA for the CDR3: TGTGCCAGCAGTTCTGACAGGGTGGGGGAGACCCAGTACTTC.

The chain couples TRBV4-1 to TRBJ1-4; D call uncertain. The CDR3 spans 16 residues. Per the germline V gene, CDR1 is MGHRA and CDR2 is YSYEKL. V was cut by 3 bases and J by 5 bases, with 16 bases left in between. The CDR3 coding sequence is TGCGCCAGCAGCCACGCCCGGACCGGAGAAAATGAAAAACTGTTTTTT. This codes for CASSHARTGENEKLFF.

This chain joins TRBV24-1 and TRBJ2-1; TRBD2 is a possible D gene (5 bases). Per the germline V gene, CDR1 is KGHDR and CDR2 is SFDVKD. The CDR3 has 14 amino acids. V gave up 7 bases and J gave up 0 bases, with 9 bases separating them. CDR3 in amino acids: CATRNSDSYNEQFF. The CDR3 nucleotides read TGTGCCACCAGGAATAGCGACTCCTACAATGAGCAGTTCTTC.

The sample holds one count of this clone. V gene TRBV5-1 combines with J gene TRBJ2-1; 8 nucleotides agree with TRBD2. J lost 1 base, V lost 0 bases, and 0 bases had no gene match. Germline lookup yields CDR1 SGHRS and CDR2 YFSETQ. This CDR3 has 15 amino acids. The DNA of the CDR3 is TGCGCCAGCAGCTTGGCTAGCGGGTCCTACAATGAGCAGTTCTTC. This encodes CASSLASGSYNEQFF.

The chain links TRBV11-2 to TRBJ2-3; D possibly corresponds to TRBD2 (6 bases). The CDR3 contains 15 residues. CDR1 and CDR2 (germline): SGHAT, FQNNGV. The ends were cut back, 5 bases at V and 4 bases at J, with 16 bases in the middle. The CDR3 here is CASSATTRRADTQYF. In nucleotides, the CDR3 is TGTGCCAGCAGCGCCACCACCAGGAGGGCAGATACGCAGTATTTT.

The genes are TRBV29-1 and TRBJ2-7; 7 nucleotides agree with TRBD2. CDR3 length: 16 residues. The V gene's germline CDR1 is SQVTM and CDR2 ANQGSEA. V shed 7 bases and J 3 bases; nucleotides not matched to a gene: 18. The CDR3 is CSGGEPRGLQSYEQYF. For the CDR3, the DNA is TGCAGCGGGGGGGAACCTCGGGGACTACAAAGCTACGAGCAGTACTTC.

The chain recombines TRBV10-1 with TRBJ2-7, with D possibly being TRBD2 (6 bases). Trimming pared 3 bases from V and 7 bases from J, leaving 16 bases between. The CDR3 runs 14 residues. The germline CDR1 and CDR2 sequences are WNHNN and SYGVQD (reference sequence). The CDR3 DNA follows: TGCGCCAGCAGTGACGGGACGGGAGTACGGGAGCAGTACTTC. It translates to CASSDGTGVREQYF.

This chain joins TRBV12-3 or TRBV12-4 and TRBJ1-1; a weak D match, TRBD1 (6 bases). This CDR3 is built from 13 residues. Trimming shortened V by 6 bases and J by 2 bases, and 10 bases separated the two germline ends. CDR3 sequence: CASRETGNTEAFF. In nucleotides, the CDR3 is TGTGCCAGCAGGGAGACAGGAAACACTGAAGCTTTCTTT.

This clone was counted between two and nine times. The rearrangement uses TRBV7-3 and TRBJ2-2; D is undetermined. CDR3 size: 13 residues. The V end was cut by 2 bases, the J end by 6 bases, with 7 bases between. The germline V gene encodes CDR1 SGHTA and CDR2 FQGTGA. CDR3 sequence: CASSLYTAGELFF. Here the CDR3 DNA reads TGTGCCAGCAGCTTATATACAGCCGGGGAGCTGTTTTTT.

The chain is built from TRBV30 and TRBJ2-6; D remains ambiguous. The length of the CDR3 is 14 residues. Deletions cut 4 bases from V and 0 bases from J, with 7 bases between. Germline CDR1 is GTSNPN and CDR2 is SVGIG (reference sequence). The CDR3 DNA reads TGTGCCTGGAAGATAAGCTCTGGGGCCAACGTCCTGACTTTC. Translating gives CAWKISSGANVLTF.

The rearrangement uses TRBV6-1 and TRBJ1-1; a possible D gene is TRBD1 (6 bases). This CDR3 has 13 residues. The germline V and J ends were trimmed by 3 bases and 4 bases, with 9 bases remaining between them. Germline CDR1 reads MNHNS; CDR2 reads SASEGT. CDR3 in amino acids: CASSDPQGTEAFF. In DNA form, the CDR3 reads TGTGCCAGCAGTGATCCACAGGGCACTGAAGCTTTCTTT.